Listed here are 6 T cell receptor beta chains from one sample, sequenced in a study of monozygotic twins with inflammatory bowel disease. From its re-call of the 5' RACE reads, TCRdb lists each CDR3 protein once, without DNA. The table gives about 380,000 distinct CDR3 sequences; the top ten clones make up about 2.5% of it. Input material: blood. The receptor source for this set is a human donor with ulcerative colitis or Crohn's disease, or a healthy co-twin of an affected twin (not recorded which).

The gene calls are TRBV15 and TRBJ2-7. The CDR3 is 13 amino acids. Germline CDR1 and CDR2: LNHNV and YYDKDF (reference sequence). The CDR3 sequence is CATSIQENYEQYF. The full variable domain, with the rest looked up from reference TRBV15 and TRBJ2-7, is DAMVIQNPRYQVTQFGKPVTLSCSQTLNHNVMYWYQQKSSQAPKLLFHYYDKDFNNEADTPDNFQSRRPNTSFCFLDIRSPGLGDTAMYLCATSIQENYEQYFGPGTRLTVT.

The chain recombines TRBV3-1 with TRBJ2-7; TCRdb designates TRBD1, a call that cannot be tested without DNA. The CDR3 sequence is 16 residues long. Germline V gene lookup returns CDR1 LGHDT and CDR2 YNNKEL (reference sequence). The CDR3 loop reads CASSQAGTSYSYEQYF.

V usage is TRBV9 and J usage is TRBJ2-3. The CDR3 runs 15 residues. In germline, CDR1 is SGDLS, CDR2 YYNGEE. This chain's CDR3 is CASSVGKVSTDTQYF.

The genes are TRBV5-1 and TRBJ2-2; TCRdb picks TRBD1, but there is no DNA to check that call. Germline V gene sequence: CDR1 SGHRS, CDR2 YFSETQ. CDR3 length equals 16 residues. CDR3 sequence: CASSLVDRGLLRELFF.

This chain joins TRBV6-2 or TRBV6-3 and TRBJ1-1; TCRdb calls TRBD1, which cannot be checked without DNA. This CDR3 has 15 residues. Germline CDR1 reads MNHEY; CDR2 reads SVGEGT. The CDR3 loop is CASSPPLTRNTEAFF.

V gene TRBV4-1 combines with J gene TRBJ2-1; TCRdb indicates TRBD1, and absent DNA this call remains unverified. The CDR3 length is 16 residues. Germline V gene sequence: CDR1 MGHRA, CDR2 YSYEKL. The CDR3 reads CASSPLGGPSLYEQFF.